The sequence of this T cell receptor (beta chain) was determined in a study of blood T cell repertoires in COVID-19 (dated by TCRdb to about 2020). Study-wide context: The collaborator samples originated in the United States, Italy and Spain and spanned the acute and convalescent phases of COVID-19. The material from the prospective study consisted of cDNA or gDNA derived from T cells, B-cell-depleted T cells, or PBMCs. The dataset comprised deeply sampled blood TCRbeta repertoires from subjects exposed to, actively infected with, or recovered from COVID-19. The repertoires were released in a freely available public database meant as a resource for research on the immune response to SARS-CoV-2. The samples were drawn from two sources: the first 160 participants of the ongoing ImmuneRACE study, and fewer than 1,500 subjects contributed by 6 global collaborators. Sample metadata almost always included a de-identified subject ID, COVID-19 status, age in years and sex. Where available, HLA class I and class II types were taken from metadata supplied by the sample provider and were not determined by assay-based typing. What the work shows at the level of the full study, not this receptor alone: The amount of clinical and demographic metadata varied by source and participant and was provided uncurated.

Trimming costs V 5 bases and J 5 bases, and their ends lie 18 bases apart. Taken from the germline V gene, the CDR1 and CDR2 loops are SGHAT and FQNNGV. Taken from cysteine to phenylalanine, the CDR3 has 15 residues. The read is trimmed to its CDR3 DNA, 45 bases read in frame from base 1. The immunoSEQ Assay, a bias-controlled multiplex PCR, was used to amplify TCRbeta CDR3 regions from genomic DNA. From the authors' description of their analysis: The number of nucleated cells in each sample was estimated by amplification of reference gene primers within the assay. To quantify the absolute abundance of each unique TCRbeta CDR3 rearrangement, sequence reads were collapsed and filtered. For each sample, productive Simpson clonality was calculated by taking the square root of Simpson's diversity index across productive rearrangements. The table comes from immuneACCESS by way of TCRdb, which keeps in-frame sequences with V and J called. Part of the clones is missing from these tables; in studies checked, under half for an unresolved V gene and the rest for unknown reasons. That table gives V, J and clone size, and the DNA gave D and trimming. The sample has under 300,000 clones on record, 85% to 90% of them singletons. The ten largest account for approximately 3.3% of the sample.

On this clone: Its target antigen remains unknown. No base quality information exists; no much larger clone differs at one position.

Collaborating institutions collected whole blood in K2EDTA tubes following their own protocols. For TCRbeta analysis, collaborators shipped samples in one of three forms: frozen whole blood, isolated PBMCs, or DNA extracted from either of those sample types. The clonotype originates from a woman between 40 and 50 years old with acute or convalescent COVID-19. The chain couples TRBV11-2 to TRBJ1-1, and perhaps TRBD1 as D gene, on 5 matching bases. Sequencing was performed on peripheral blood. The CDR3 here reads CASSQLTGRDTEAFF. The nucleotides are TGTGCCAGCAGCCAGCTGACGGGCAGGGATACTGAAGCTTTCTTT.